This T cell receptor (beta chain) was captured in a study of regulatory T cells in long-lasting Graves disease. Time point: persistent/refractory GD, antithyroid drugs over 5 years with positive TRAb. With RNA extracted from PBMCs as input, the TCR library was made. Arm-PCR of CDR3 regions with iRepertoire HTBI primers generated TCR beta libraries. MiXCR, applied by TCRdb to the multiplex PCR reads, yields one record per CDR3 protein. The sample holds around 460,000 distinct CDR3 sequences, 20% to 25% seen once. Germline values: CDR1 MGHRA, CDR2 YSYEKL. The V gene lost 4 bases and the J gene lost 4 bases, with 16 bases spanning the gap. CDR3 length equals 15 residues.

The receptor's source is a female donor with Graves disease. This chain connects TRBV4-1 to TRBJ1-2; D is perhaps TRBD1 (5 bases). The sequencing here drew on peripheral blood mononuclear cells (PBMCs), taken when the disease was refractory, from a patient treated with antithyroid drugs. The CDR3 loop is CASSRFLQDSYGYTF. CDR3 bases: TGCGCCAGCAGCCGATTCTTACAGGATTCCTATGGCTACACCTTC.